One sample yielded the 20 T cell receptor beta chains listed below, sequenced in a study of T-cell reconstitution after alpha-beta-depleted transplantation in children (TCRdb year 2016). Taken with the paper, the label for treatment or condition translates to: allogeneic hematopoietic cell transplantation with graft depleted of TCRalphabeta T cells and CD19 B cells. Libraries came from PCR. TCRdb lists the instrument as Illumina HiSeq 2500. TCR libraries were prepared with molecular barcoding, using unique molecular identifiers to normalize TCRbeta repertoire quantification. The public sequencing data were trimmed at Q25 with fastp and processed into clonotypes with MiXCR by TCRdb, which kept only in-frame beta chains. For every CDR3 protein sequence, its rows merge into one entry that carries the most common genes and DNA. This sample comprises around 240,000 distinct CDR3 sequences, around 8% of them detected only once. Approximately 6% of the sample comes from the top ten.

The specimen was PBMCs, mostly from graft donor cells, collected 180 days after TCRalphabeta/CD19-depleted stem cell transplant. The receptors were gathered from a male patient under 18 who had a stem cell transplant for acute lymphoblastic leukemia, so the T cells may come from the graft donor.

There are many counts of this clonotype. The gene calls are TRBV10-3 and TRBJ2-3, with D possibly TRBD2 on 5 matching bases. Germline loops: CDR1 ENHRY, CDR2 SYGVKD. With 0 bases removed from V and 0 bases from J, the gap between germline ends came to 7 bases. The CDR3 loop spans 15 amino acids. The CDR3 sequence is CAISESRDSTDTQYF. The CDR3 DNA reads TGTGCCATCAGTGAGTCGAGGGATAGCACAGATACGCAGTATTTT.

This clonotype has at least ten counts. The chain has TRBV27 and TRBJ2-6; D is undetermined. CDR3 size: 13 residues. The V and J ends lost 4 bases and 4 bases respectively, with 5 bases between them. Germline V lookup: CDR1 MNHEY, CDR2 SMNVEV (reference sequence). This CDR3 is CASSWSGANVLTF. The CDR3 nucleotides are TGTGCCAGCAGTTGGTCCGGGGCCAACGTCCTGACTTTC.

This clonotype was seen a few times. The rearrangement links TRBV29-1 to TRBJ2-7; D is tentatively TRBD1 or TRBD2 (5 bases each). Trimming removed 5 bases from V and 5 bases from J, with 10 bases in between. There are 11 residues in the CDR3. The germline V gene has CDR1 SQVTM and CDR2 ANQGSEA. The DNA for the CDR3 is TGCAGCGTTATCAGGGACCACGAGCAGTACTTC. This encodes CSVIRDHEQYF.

In this sample, this clonotype turned up many times. The gene calls are TRBV6-7 and TRBJ2-7; 7 bases match TRBD1. TRBV6-7 is assigned to the ORF class and has an uncertain function. CDR3 length equals 17 residues. Trimming at V came to 6 bases and at J to 2 bases, leaving 16 bases not matched to a gene. The CDR3, as DNA: TGTGCCAGCAGGGCCGACGCCCGGGACAGCGACACCTACGAGCAGTACTTC. Protein: CASRADARDSDTYEQYF.

This chain connects TRBV29-1 to TRBJ2-1; the match to TRBD2 covers 12 bases. This CDR3 is built from 13 residues. The germline gives CDR1 SQVTM, CDR2 ANQGSEA. V lost 7 bases and J lost 10; bases outside the gene matches: 8. The CDR3 here is CSGLAGGPWEQFF. CDR3 nucleotides: TGCAGCGGGCTAGCGGGAGGGCCGTGGGAGCAGTTCTTC.

This rearrangement joins TRBV9 to TRBJ2-3; TRBD1 matches 9 bases. V was clipped by 3 bases and J by 2 bases; unmatched bases: 10. Germline V gene data show CDR1 as SGDLS and CDR2 as YYNGEE. The CDR3 spans 17 residues. The CDR3 here is CASSDRDREPYTDTQYF. The DNA of the CDR3 is TGTGCCAGCAGCGATCGGGACAGGGAACCATACACAGATACGCAGTATTTT.

In its sample, this clonotype was seen many times. The chain's CDR3 is CASSLGGRDLGPKQYF. The CDR3 DNA sequence: TGTGCCAGCAGCTTAGGAGGACGTGACCTCGGGCCGAAGCAGTACTTC. The chain carries TRBV7-6 and TRBJ2-7; the D is unclear. Germline V lookup: CDR1 SGHVS, CDR2 FNYEAQ. Trimming cost V 1 base and J 8 bases, with 21 bases left between them. The CDR3 covers 16 residues.

This clonotype was seen many times. This chain connects TRBV20-1 to TRBJ2-7; tentatively, D is TRBD2 (5 bases). This CDR3 has 15 amino acids. Deletions cut 1 base from V and 0 bases from J, with 13 bases between. The germline V gene encodes CDR1 DFQATT and CDR2 SNEGSKA (reference sequence). CDR3 region: CSARVLAAHSYEQYF. The CDR3 region has the DNA TGCAGTGCTAGAGTTCTAGCAGCCCACTCCTACGAGCAGTACTTC.

Of note for this clonotype: This may arise from a read error, as a much more abundant clone is one base away. The gene calls are TRBV5-6 and TRBJ2-7; 8 bases fit TRBD2. J gave up 11 bases and V 2 bases, and 9 bases lay outside the gene matches. CDR1 SGHDT and CDR2 YYEEEE come from the germline V gene. The CDR3 length is 13 residues. The CDR3 region is CASSLSIREGEYF. DNA for the CDR3: TGTGCCAGCAGCTTATCTATTCGGGAGGGCGAGTACTTC.

This clonotype was seen ten or more times. The rearrangement links TRBV4-2 to TRBJ2-5, with 8 positions matching TRBD2. The CDR3 is 17 residues long. Germline lookup yields CDR1 LGHNA and CDR2 YNFKEQ. V dropped 4 bases and J dropped 4; count of bases not matched to a gene: 14. The CDR3 sequence is CASSLLNGGAFRETQYF. CDR3 nucleotide sequence: TGTGCCAGCAGCCTTCTGAACGGGGGGGCCTTTCGAGAGACCCAGTACTTC.

There are many counts of this clonotype. V and J are TRBV5-1 and TRBJ1-1; D is possibly TRBD1 (6 bases). The V end lost 4 bases, the J end lost 0 bases, and 10 bases lay between the germline ends. Germline CDR1 SGHRS, CDR2 YFSETQ. The CDR3 totals 14 residues. The chain's CDR3 is CASSRDTMNTEAFF. In DNA form, the CDR3 reads TGCGCCAGCAGCCGGGACACCATGAACACTGAAGCTTTCTTT.

The table lists this clonotype with many counts. This chain links TRBV24-1 with TRBJ2-5; D is unresolved. Germline CDR1 is KGHDR and CDR2 is SFDVKD. The CDR3 covers 15 residues. V lost 2 bases and J lost 1, with 10 bases in between. The CDR3 DNA reads as TGTGCCACCAGTGATTCTCGGACGCCCCAAGAGACCCAGTACTTC. It translates to CATSDSRTPQETQYF.

Many counts were recorded for this clonotype. The rearrangement uses TRBV4-2 and TRBJ1-2; no reliable D call. The CDR3 runs to 15 residues. V was pared by 0 bases and J by 4 bases, with 12 bases between. Per germline, CDR1 LGHNA and CDR2 YNFKEQ. The CDR3 is CASSQESVWIYGYTF. CDR3 nucleotides: TGTGCCAGCAGCCAAGAATCGGTGTGGATCTATGGCTACACCTTC.

In this sample, this clonotype turned up many times. The CDR3 reads CASSQRQGARDEQYF. The CDR3 bases are TGTGCCAGCAGCCAGAGACAGGGGGCGCGGGACGAGCAGTACTTC. This chain joins TRBV7-6 and TRBJ2-7, with 10 positions matching TRBD1. The CDR3 totals 15 residues. With V trimmed by 5 bases and J by 5 bases, 9 bases remained unmatched. Germline CDR1 and CDR2: SGHVS and FNYEAQ.

This clonotype was counted ten times or more. The chain combines TRBV6-1 with TRBJ2-1; 7 bases are shared with TRBD1. The trim removed 6 bases at V and 3 bases at J, leaving 5 bases unmatched. The CDR3 totals 14 residues. The germline V gene encodes CDR1 MNHNS and CDR2 SASEGT. CDR3 nucleotide sequence: TGTGCCAGCAGGAGGGACAGTTACTACAATGAGCAGTTCTTC. Residues: CASRRDSYYNEQFF.

This clonotype was detected ten times or more. J is TRBJ1-6 and V is TRBV6-1, with D perhaps matching TRBD1 (5 bases). CDR1 is MNHNS and CDR2 is SASEGT in the germline V gene. V was pared by 4 bases and J by 4 bases, with 14 bases between. This CDR3 is 16 amino acids long. The CDR3 loop is CASSAGPRGYNSPLHF. As DNA, the CDR3 is TGTGCCAGCAGTGCAGGGCCCCGAGGGTATAATTCACCCCTCCACTTT.

This clonotype was seen many times. This chain uses TRBV7-8 with TRBJ2-2; 10 nucleotides match TRBD2. Germline CDR1 reads SGHVS; CDR2 reads FQNEAQ. The CDR3 sequence is 20 residues long. The J segment lost 0 bases and the V segment lost 2 bases, leaving 12 bases of the junction unmatched. The CDR3 region has the DNA TGTGCCAGCAGCTTAATTCTAGCGGGGGACGTAGCCACGAACACCGGGGAGCTGTTTTTT. It translates to CASSLILAGDVATNTGELFF.

This clonotype showed up many times. The chain uses TRBV5-1 and TRBJ2-4, with D perhaps matching TRBD2 (7 bases). Germline V CDR1 and CDR2: SGHRS, YFSETQ. Trimming cost V 0 bases and J 6 bases, with 13 bases left between them. CDR3 size: 15 residues. The CDR3 region has the DNA TGCGCCAGCAGCTTGGACCCGGGGGGCGGAAACATTCAGTACTTC. The encoded protein is CASSLDPGGGNIQYF.

This clonotype was detected many times. The genes are TRBV15 and TRBJ2-7, with a possible D match to TRBD1 (5 bases). Between the trimmed V and J ends, which lost 5 bases and 0 bases, there was a span of 11 bases. The CDR3 covers 14 residues. Germline V lookup: CDR1 LNHNV, CDR2 YYDKDF (reference sequence). In DNA form, the CDR3 reads TGTGCCACCAGCTGGACACTTCACTCCTACGAGCAGTACTTC. Its translation: CATSWTLHSYEQYF.

The CDR3 sequence is CASSYLDRGHGYTF. DNA for the CDR3: TGTGCCAGCAGTTACCTAGACAGGGGGCATGGCTACACCTTC. The V and J genes are TRBV6-5 and TRBJ1-2; 10 bases match TRBD1. The CDR3 is 14 residues long. The germline V gene has CDR1 MNHEY and CDR2 SVGAGI. V lost 2 bases and J lost 6; bases outside the gene matches: 3.